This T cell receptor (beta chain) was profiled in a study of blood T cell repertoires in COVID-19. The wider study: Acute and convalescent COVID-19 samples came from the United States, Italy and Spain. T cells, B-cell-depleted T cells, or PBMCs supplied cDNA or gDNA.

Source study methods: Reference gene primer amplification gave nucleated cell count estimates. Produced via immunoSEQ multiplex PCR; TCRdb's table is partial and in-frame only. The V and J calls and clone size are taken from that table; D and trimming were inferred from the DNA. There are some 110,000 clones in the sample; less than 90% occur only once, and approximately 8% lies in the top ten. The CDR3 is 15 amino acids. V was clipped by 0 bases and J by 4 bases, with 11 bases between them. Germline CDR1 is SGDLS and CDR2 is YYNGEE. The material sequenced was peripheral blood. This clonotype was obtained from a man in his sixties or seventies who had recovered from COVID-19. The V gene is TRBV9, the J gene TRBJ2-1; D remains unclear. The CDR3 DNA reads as TGTGCCAGCAGCGTAGTCGGATCGGGTTACAATGAGCAGTTCTTC. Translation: CASSVVGSGYNEQFF.